Presented here are 31 T cell receptor beta chains from one specimen sequenced in a study of T cell responses to AZD1222 COVID-19 vaccine. Assay: immunoSEQ multiplex PCR; the TCRdb copy retains only in-frame clones and omits some. The sample holds some 150,000 clones, 80% to 90% seen once. Material: peripheral blood, obtained on day 0 of AZD1222 vaccination. The receptors were sampled from an adult in good health.

CDR3 coding DNA: TGTGCCAGCAGCTTAATAGCGGGGGGGCGTGGCGAGCAGTACTTC. Translating it yields CASSLIAGGRGEQYF. The V gene is TRBV11-2, the J gene TRBJ2-7, with 11 bases aligning to TRBD2. Germline values: CDR1 SGHAT, CDR2 FQNNGV. J gave up 6 bases and V 2 bases, and 6 bases lay outside the gene matches. The CDR3 loop spans 15 amino acids.

As regards this clone: The same CDR3 can be traced to other DNA sequences in this sample. V usage is TRBV3-1 (or the pseudogene TRBV3-2) and J usage is TRBJ2-1; 11 nucleotides match TRBD2. J gave up 5 bases and V 5 bases, and 5 bases lay outside the gene matches. The CDR3 covers 15 residues. CDR1 is LGHDT and CDR2 is YNNKEL in the germline V gene (reference sequence). CDR3 DNA: TGTGCCAGCAGCTCAGGGACTAGCGGAAACAATGAGCAGTTCTTC. Translation gives CASSSGTSGNNEQFF.

This clone was picked up a small number of times. CDR3 protein: CASSYYGAGVTDTQYF. For the CDR3, the DNA is TGTGCCAGCAGCTACTACGGGGCGGGAGTAACAGATACGCAGTATTTT. The rearrangement uses TRBV11-1 and TRBJ2-3, with 7 bases aligning to TRBD2. Looked up from germline, CDR1 is SGHAT and CDR2 is FQDESV (reference sequence). The CDR3 contains 16 residues. The trim removed 4 bases at V and 3 bases at J, leaving 10 bases unmatched.

The chain links TRBV2 to TRBJ1-2; perhaps TRBD1 as D (5 bases). This CDR3 is built from 13 residues. V was clipped by 6 bases and J by 6 bases, with 14 bases between them. Germline values: CDR1 SNHLY, CDR2 FYNNEI. The CDR3 DNA sequence: TGTGCCAGCAGGGGGGAAGGGGAGAATGGCTACACCTTC. Translated: CASRGEGENGYTF. The full variable domain, rest sourced from reference TRBV2 and TRBJ1-2, is EPEVTQTPSHQVTQMGQEVILRCVPISNHLYFYWYRQILGQKVEFLVSFYNNEISEKSEIFDDQFSVERPDGSNFTLKIRSTKLEDSAMYFCASRGEGENGYTFGSGTRLTVV.

The gene calls are TRBV19 and TRBJ1-4, with 8 bases aligning to TRBD1. Per the germline V gene, CDR1 is LNHDA and CDR2 is SQIVND (reference sequence). The CDR3 has 13 amino acids. The V segment lost 4 bases and the J segment 8 bases; nucleotides outside the gene matches: 3. This CDR3 is CASSSTGGEKLFF. DNA of the CDR3: TGTGCCAGTAGTAGTACAGGGGGGGAAAAACTGTTTTTT.

The rearrangement links TRBV5-1 to TRBJ1-4; 8 positions match TRBD1. The CDR3 covers 17 residues. V dropped 4 bases and J dropped 8; count of bases not matched to a gene: 16. The V gene's germline CDR1 is SGHRS and CDR2 YFSETQ. CDR3 sequence: CASSLIPQGQGGEKLFF. CDR3 nucleotides: TGCGCCAGCAGCCTGATTCCCCAAGGACAGGGTGGCGAAAAACTGTTTTTT.

The J gene is TRBJ1-1, the V gene TRBV6-5; D remains unclear. The V end was cut by 8 bases, the J end by 0 bases, with 10 bases between. CDR1 MNHEY and CDR2 SVGAGI come from the germline V gene. This CDR3 has 13 residues. CDR3 protein: CASFLSLNTEAFF. The CDR3, as DNA: TGTGCCAGCTTCCTGTCGTTGAACACTGAAGCTTTCTTT.

The genes are TRBV21-1 and TRBJ2-7. TRBV21-1 is termed a pseudogene. This CDR3 has 12 amino acids. The CDR3 here is CASNGSTHEQYF. DNA for the CDR3: TGTGCCAGCAACGGTTCGACCCACGAGCAGTACTTC.

This chain joins TRBV5-4 and TRBJ2-7; 11 bases fit TRBD2. CDR1 is SGHNT, CDR2 YYREEE, per germline (reference sequence). The V gene end was trimmed by 6 bases and the J gene end by 4 bases; junction bases not matched to a gene: 6. The CDR3 length is 14 residues. The CDR3: CASIISGRVYEQYF. As DNA, the CDR3 is TGTGCCAGCATCATTAGCGGGAGGGTTTACGAGCAGTACTTC.

The chain couples TRBV5-1 to TRBJ2-1, with 12 bases that match TRBD1. The CDR3 length is 14 residues. Germline-derived CDR1 and CDR2 are SGHRS and YFSETQ. Trimming cost V 4 bases and J 9 bases; bases outside gene matches: 5. The CDR3 spells CASSGGTGGREQFF. The CDR3 DNA is TGCGCCAGCAGCGGAGGGACAGGGGGCCGTGAGCAGTTCTTC.

The genes are TRBV7-8 and TRBJ1-2; no clear D gene. Deletions cut 5 bases from V and 4 bases from J, with 8 bases between. The CDR3 runs 12 residues. Germline V gene sequence: CDR1 SGHVS, CDR2 FQNEAQ. The CDR3 sequence: CASSPRSYGYTF. CDR3 in DNA: TGTGCCAGCAGCCCCCGGTCCTATGGCTACACCTTC.

This clone was counted between two and nine times. The chain combines TRBV7-9 with TRBJ1-1; D is undetermined. The ends were cut back, 8 bases at V and 0 bases at J, with 7 bases in the middle. The CDR3 is 12 amino acids. CDR1 SEHNR and CDR2 FQNEAQ come from the germline V gene (reference sequence). This CDR3 is CASHNMNTEAFF. The CDR3 coding sequence is TGTGCCAGCCATAACATGAACACTGAAGCTTTCTTT.

The chain recombines TRBV6-5 with TRBJ1-5; 12 bases line up with TRBD1. Trimming took 6 bases from V and 5 from J; bases not matched to a gene: 5. CDR1 is MNHEY and CDR2 is SVGAGI in the germline V gene. CDR3 length: 15 amino acids. The CDR3 DNA reads as TGTGCCAGCAGATCGGGACAGGGGGCGTATCAGCCCCAGCATTTT. Amino acid sequence: CASRSGQGAYQPQHF.

The chain joins TRBV27 to TRBJ2-5; D is undetermined. CDR3 length: 13 amino acids. CDR1 is MNHEY and CDR2 is SMNVEV in the germline V gene (reference sequence). Between the trimmed V and J ends, which lost 6 bases and 3 bases, there was a span of 11 bases. CDR3 in DNA: TGTGCCAGCAGCCCCTTAGTGGAAGAGACCCAGTACTTC. Translated, it gives CASSPLVEETQYF.

The rearrangement links TRBV14 to TRBJ2-5; 8 positions match TRBD2. Per the germline V gene, CDR1 is SGHDN and CDR2 is FVKESK. This CDR3 is built from 16 residues. The trim removed 5 bases at V and 0 bases at J, leaving 8 bases unmatched. The CDR3 DNA sequence: TGTGCCAGCAGCTTGAAGCGGGGGATGTACCAAGAGACCCAGTACTTC. It encodes CASSLKRGMYQETQYF.

The chain couples TRBV6-5 to TRBJ1-2; D might be TRBD1 (5 bases). The germline V gene encodes CDR1 MNHEY and CDR2 SVGAGI. The CDR3 sequence is 13 residues long. V lost 4 bases and J lost 7, with 13 bases in between. The CDR3 here is CASSSFGQGGYTF. CDR3 DNA: TGTGCCAGCAGTTCCTTTGGGCAGGGTGGCTACACCTTC.

The rearrangement uses TRBV18 and TRBJ2-2, with TRBD2 matching 10 bases. In germline, CDR1 is KGHSH, CDR2 LQKENI. After removal of 8 bases from V and 2 bases from J, the junction contained 8 bases not matched to a gene. The CDR3 extends over 16 amino acids. The CDR3 protein is CASERLAGSNTGELFF. The CDR3 DNA reads TGTGCCAGCGAACGACTAGCGGGTAGCAACACCGGGGAGCTGTTTTTT. Full variable domain (remainder filled in from reference TRBV18 and TRBJ2-2): NAGVMQNPRHLVRRRGQEARLRCSPMKGHSHVYWYRQLPEEGLKFMVYLQKENIIDESGMPKERFSAEFPKEGPSILRIQQVVRGDSAAYFCASERLAGSNTGELFFGEGSRLTVL.

The gene calls are TRBV27 and TRBJ2-2; TRBD2 matches 10 bases. The length of the CDR3 is 16 residues. Germline CDR1 is MNHEY and CDR2 is SMNVEV (reference sequence). V shed 5 bases, J shed 1 base, and the junction held 4 bases outside the gene matches. The CDR3 region is CASSITSGVNTGELFF. The CDR3 nucleotides are TGTGCCAGCAGTATTACTAGCGGGGTGAACACCGGGGAGCTGTTTTTT.

The chain recombines TRBV2 with TRBJ1-4; D remains ambiguous. The CDR3 totals 11 residues. The V end was cut by 8 bases, the J end by 10 bases, with 11 bases between. CDR1 and CDR2 (germline): SNHLY, FYNNEI. This CDR3 reads CASGNDGKLFF. The CDR3 bases are TGTGCCAGCGGGAACGACGGAAAACTGTTTTTT.

This chain joins TRBV20-1 and TRBJ1-2; 9 nucleotides align to TRBD1. V trimming: 3 bases; J trimming: 7 bases; junction bases outside the gene matches: 6. This CDR3 comprises 13 residues. Germline V gene sequence: CDR1 DFQATT, CDR2 SNEGSKA (reference sequence). As DNA, the CDR3 is TGCAGTGCTAGTCCGGGACAGGGTCTTGGCTACACCTTC. Translated, it gives CSASPGQGLGYTF.

The rearrangement links TRBV28 to TRBJ1-3; D remains ambiguous. Trimming pared 6 bases from V and 8 bases from J, leaving 11 bases between. This CDR3 spans 12 amino acids. The germline gives CDR1 MDHEN, CDR2 SYDVKM. CDR3 DNA: TGTGCCAGCAGCCCTGATGGGGACACCATATATTTT. Protein product: CASSPDGDTIYF.

The chain's CDR3 is CASSPGQPGANVLTF. CDR3 nucleotide sequence: TGTGCCAGCAGCCCAGGACAGCCTGGGGCCAACGTCCTGACTTTC. This chain links TRBV5-6 with TRBJ2-6; TRBD1 is a possible D gene (6 bases). V dropped 4 bases and J dropped 2 bases, with 10 bases sitting between them. The CDR3 sequence is 15 residues long. Germline lookup yields CDR1 SGHDT and CDR2 YYEEEE. The full variable domain, completed using reference TRBV5-6 and TRBJ2-6, is DAGVTQSPTHLIKTRGQQVTLRCSPKSGHDTVSWYQQALGQGPQFIFQYYEEEERQRGNFPDRFSGHQFPNYSSELNVNALLLGDSALYLCASSPGQPGANVLTFGAGSRLTVL.

The chain carries TRBV18 and TRBJ1-3; TRBD1 agrees at 7 bases. V dropped 3 bases and J dropped 4; count of bases not matched to a gene: 15. CDR1 KGHSH and CDR2 LQKENI come from the germline V gene. The length of the CDR3 is 18 residues. The CDR3 DNA sequence: TGTGCCAGCTCACCCTCCGGGACAGTGGGCACGCCGGGAAACACCATATATTTT. Its translation: CASSPSGTVGTPGNTIYF. Combining the CDR3 with reference TRBV18 and TRBJ1-3 gives the whole variable domain NAGVMQNPRHLVRRRGQEARLRCSPMKGHSHVYWYRQLPEEGLKFMVYLQKENIIDESGMPKERFSAEFPKEGPSILRIQQVVRGDSAAYFCASSPSGTVGTPGNTIYFGEGSWLTVV.

V gene TRBV12-1 combines with J gene TRBJ1-1; TRBD1 is the table's D call and was not checked against the DNA. TRBV12-1 is a known pseudogene. This CDR3 comprises 18 residues. CDR3: CASSFARTGGGPYTEAFF. CDR3 in DNA: TGTGCCAGCAGCTTTGCCCGGACAGGGGGCGGCCCCTACACTGAAGCTTTCTTT.

A note on this clone: One end of the junction fails to match germline, which may point to a read error. The chain is built from TRBV3-1 (or the pseudogene TRBV3-2) and TRBJ2-4, with D possibly matching TRBD1 (6 bases). CDR1 and CDR2 (germline): LGHDT, YNNKEL (reference sequence). The CDR3 loop spans 11 amino acids. As DNA, the CDR3 is TGTGCCAGCAAACGAGACAGGCCCGTGAACTTC. This codes for CASKRDRPVNF.

For the CDR3, the DNA is TGCGCCAGCAGCCCAGTTGTCTCTGGGGCCAACGTCCTGACTTTC. Protein product: CASSPVVSGANVLTF. This chain joins TRBV4-1 and TRBJ2-6; D remains unclear. CDR3 size: 15 residues. Trimming shortened V by 4 bases and J by 0 bases, and 7 bases separated the two germline ends. CDR1 and CDR2 from the germline V gene are MGHRA and YSYEKL.

The CDR3 coding sequence is TGTGCCAGCAGCTTCCGGACAGTCCAGCAAGAGACCCAGTACTTC. This sequence encodes CASSFRTVQQETQYF. The gene calls are TRBV11-2 and TRBJ2-5; possible D gene TRBD1, 6 bases. The CDR3 is made up of 15 amino acids. Germline CDR1 SGHAT, CDR2 FQNNGV. V was shortened by 3 bases and J by 2 bases, with 13 bases between the two germline ends.

V is TRBV12-3 or TRBV12-4 and J is TRBJ2-1, with a weak D call TRBD2 (5 bases). The CDR3 has 13 amino acids. V gave up 8 bases and J gave up 1 base, with 9 bases separating them. Here the CDR3 reads CASEGGSYNEQFF. The DNA of the CDR3 is TGTGCCAGCGAGGGCGGGTCCTACAATGAGCAGTTCTTC.

J is TRBJ1-6 and V is TRBV20-1; no firm D call. The germline CDR1 and CDR2 sequences are DFQATT and SNEGSKA (reference sequence). Trimming pared 3 bases from V and 6 bases from J, leaving 12 bases between. The CDR3 has 14 residues. The DNA for the CDR3 is TGCAGTGCTAGTGAGGTCTTGGGTAATTCACCCCTCCACTTT. As protein: CSASEVLGNSPLHF.

In the case of this clone: A much more abundant neighbour one base away suggests this may be a read error. The chain couples TRBV11-2 to TRBJ1-1, with unresolved D. The V and J ends lost 0 bases and 0 bases respectively, with 2 bases between them. Looked up from germline, CDR1 is SGHAT and CDR2 is FQNNGV. The CDR3 contains 13 residues. The CDR3 region is CASSLEVNTEAFF. CDR3 in DNA: TGTGCCAGCAGCTTAGAGGTGAACACTGAAGCTTTCTTT.

The chain combines TRBV10-1 with TRBJ2-5; D is perhaps TRBD2 (5 bases). Germline V lookup: CDR1 WNHNN, CDR2 SYGVQD (reference sequence). The CDR3 runs to 14 residues. V was cut by 1 base and J by 4 bases, with 10 bases left in between. The CDR3 nucleotides read TGCGCCAGCAGTGAGTGGAGGACGGGAGAGACCCAGTACTTC. Translating it yields CASSEWRTGETQYF.